This TCR beta chain was captured in a study of cytomegalovirus exposure and HLA in healthy donors. Study findings and constraints: In a later analysis, common viral pathogens appeared linked to several of the most significant clusters.

All the people who gave samples were healthy bone marrow donors. Donors likely had unrecorded immune exposures despite being nominally healthy when sampled. This CDR3 is built from 15 residues. CDR1 and CDR2 from the germline V gene are MDHEN and SYDVKM. J lost 7 bases, V lost 5 bases, and 5 bases had no gene match. Comment on this clone: Its specificity is unknown.

Use of 60 Vbeta and 13 Jbeta primers characterized the PCR. Clones were sequenced by immunoSEQ multiplex PCR, and TCRdb holds only the in-frame ones, with some missing. The specimen's table records about 130,000 clones. The chain is built from TRBV28 and TRBJ1-4; 12 bases map to TRBD1. The receptor was derived from a woman aged 55 to 70 in good health and CMV-seronegative. Sequenced: PBMCs. CDR3 nucleotide sequence: TGTGCCAGCAGTGTACCGGGACAGGGGGCTGAAAAACTGTTTTTT. Protein sequence: CASSVPGQGAEKLFF.